The rows below give T cell receptor beta chains drawn from one sample of a study of T cells in Graves' hyperthyroidism and ophthalmopathy. In TCRdb, the multiplex PCR reads were re-called with MiXCR into one record per CDR3 protein. The sample has fewer than 350,000 distinct CDR3 sequences, about 14% seen once; the top ten hold almost 8%. The sequenced sample was blood. These receptors all stem from a woman aged 25 to 39 with Graves' hyperthyroidism that later progressed to Graves' ophthalmopathy. The CDR3 runs from the conserved cysteine through the conserved F or W. Each record gives: CDR3 protein, CDR3 DNA, J gene, D gene, clone size, CDR3 length, V gene. D genes are given only for firm matches. Size values are once, few and many counts, or a class for expanded clones, and some rows have none.

CASSLLGSGGNEQFF	TGTGCCAGCAGCTTATTGGGCTCGGGCGGCAATGAGCAGTTCTTC	TRBJ2-1	NA	many	15	TRBV7-2
CASRRQGGGSYEQYF	TGTGCCAGCAGAAGACAGGGAGGGGGCTCCTACGAGCAGTACTTC	TRBJ2-7	NA	many	15	TRBV2
CASSFANYEQYF	TGTGCCAGCAGCTTCGCCAACTACGAGCAGTACTTC	TRBJ2-7	NA	many	12	TRBV7-2
CATSDRDRTDTQYF	TGTGCCACCTCCGACAGAGACCGTACAGATACGCAGTATTTT	TRBJ2-3	NA	few	14	TRBV19
CSATGTNYGYTF	TGCAGTGCGACCGGGACGAATTATGGCTACACCTTC	TRBJ1-2	NA	many	12	TRBV20-1
CASSLSGRLEQYF	TGTGCCAGCAGTTTATCCGGACGGCTCGAGCAGTACTTC	TRBJ2-7	NA	many	13	TRBV28
CASSLARTGATNEKLFF	TGTGCCAGCAGTCTCGCCCGGACGGGAGCAACTAATGAAAAACTGTTTTTT	TRBJ1-4	NA	many	17	TRBV7-9
CASSPQGVDEQYF	TGTGCCAGTAGCCCCCAGGGAGTCGACGAGCAGTACTTC	TRBJ2-7	NA	NA	13	TRBV19
CSVTLLLTEAFF	TGCAGCGTTACGCTCTTGCTCACTGAAGCTTTCTTT	TRBJ1-1	NA	many	12	TRBV29-1
CASSIWQGPTYEQYF	TGTGCCAGTAGTATATGGCAGGGGCCCACCTACGAGCAGTACTTC	TRBJ2-7	NA	few	15	TRBV19
CASSSNAKNIQYF	TGTGCCAGTAGTAGCAATGCCAAAAACATTCAGTACTTC	TRBJ2-4	NA	NA	13	TRBV19
CASSDRGAYEQFF	TGTGCCAGCTCCGACAGGGGGGCATATGAGCAGTTCTTC	TRBJ2-1	TRBD1	many	13	TRBV27
CSVEGLEDTQYF	TGCAGCGTTGAGGGTTTGGAGGATACGCAGTATTTT	TRBJ2-3	NA	many	12	TRBV29-1
CASHMGGSSYNEQFF	TGCGCCAGCCACATGGGGGGCAGCTCCTACAATGAGCAGTTCTTC	TRBJ2-1	NA	NA	15	TRBV4-1
CASSQDEASGRGGQFF	TGTGCCAGCAGCCAAGATGAGGCTAGCGGGAGGGGGGGGCAGTTCTTC	TRBJ2-1	TRBD2	many	16	TRBV3-1
CASTSRQKSDGYTF	TGTGCCAGCACCTCAAGGCAAAAGTCGGATGGCTACACCTTC	TRBJ1-2	NA	many	14	TRBV28
CASSLGTGGSSYEQYF	TGTGCCAGCAGCCTAGGGACAGGCGGGAGCTCCTACGAGCAGTACTTC	TRBJ2-7	NA	many	16	TRBV28
CASSYSGQGNYGYTF	TGTGCCAGCAGTTACTCGGGACAGGGGAACTATGGCTACACCTTC	TRBJ1-2	TRBD1	many	15	TRBV6-6
CASSQAADAGGYTF	TGCGCCAGCAGCCAAGCGGCCGACGCGGGCGGCTACACCTTC	TRBJ1-2	NA	few	14	TRBV4-1
CSAHYTGLAGLYDIQYF	TGCAGTGCTCATTATACGGGACTAGCGGGATTATATGACATTCAGTACTTC	TRBJ2-4	TRBD2	many	17	TRBV20-1
CASSLGSGDGYTF	TGTGCCAGCAGCTTAGGTTCGGGGGACGGCTACACCTTC	TRBJ1-2	NA	many	13	TRBV11-3
CASSSVAGTDTQYF	TGTGCCAGCAGTTCTGTAGCTGGCACAGATACGCAGTATTTT	TRBJ2-3	NA	many	14	TRBV27
CASSIDGTDYNEQFF	TGTGCCAGTAGTATAGACGGGACGGACTACAATGAGCAGTTCTTC	TRBJ2-1	NA	many	15	TRBV19
CASSTGVGESPNYGYTF	TGTGCCAGCAGCACAGGGGTAGGGGAGAGTCCTAACTATGGCTACACCTTC	TRBJ1-2	TRBD1	NA	17	TRBV7-9
CASSYLNRGTGTEAFF	TGTGCCAGCAGTTACTTAAACAGGGGGACGGGCACTGAAGCTTTCTTT	TRBJ1-1	TRBD1	many	16	TRBV6-5
CASSLQRGRSYNEQFF	TGTGCCAGCAGCTTACAGAGGGGGCGGTCCTACAATGAGCAGTTCTTC	TRBJ2-1	TRBD1	many	16	TRBV11-1
CASSPTGSHEQYF	TGTGCCAGCAGCCCCACAGGGAGCCACGAGCAGTACTTC	TRBJ2-7	NA	many	13	TRBV27
CASSPGSGFRGYTF	TGTGCCAGCAGCCCAGGGTCCGGATTTCGTGGCTACACCTTC	TRBJ1-2	NA	many	14	TRBV9
CSASVLAGLSYNEQFF	TGCAGTGCTAGTGTACTAGCGGGACTCTCGTACAATGAGCAGTTCTTC	TRBJ2-1	TRBD2	few	16	TRBV20-1
CASGTGSAEKLFF	TGTGCCAGCGGGACAGGGTCCGCGGAAAAACTGTTTTTT	TRBJ1-4	TRBD1	NA	13	TRBV6-2/TRBV6-3
CASSVSHLGNTEAFF	TGTGCCAGCAGCGTAAGCCACCTGGGGAACACTGAAGCTTTCTTT	TRBJ1-1	NA	many	15	TRBV9
CASSPSASGNIQYF	TGTGCCAGCAGCCCCTCCGCCTCGGGGAACATTCAGTACTTC	TRBJ2-4	NA	NA	14	TRBV3-1
CASTLRATETQYF	TGTGCCAGCACCCTACGGGCAACAGAGACCCAGTACTTC	TRBJ2-5	NA	many	13	TRBV12-3/TRBV12-4
CASSLALFTGVTGELFF	TGTGCCAGCAGCTTAGCGCTTTTTACAGGCGTCACCGGGGAGCTGTTTTTT	TRBJ2-2	NA	many	17	TRBV7-8
CASSLAGGLVTGELFF	TGTGCCAGCAGCTTGGCGGGAGGGCTTGTCACCGGGGAGCTGTTTTTT	TRBJ2-2	TRBD2	many	16	TRBV5-5
CATLEEETQYF	TGCGCCACGCTGGAGGAGGAGACCCAGTACTTC	TRBJ2-5	NA	NA	11	TRBV5-1
CASSLSGPNTGELFF	TGTGCCAGCAGCTTATCAGGGCCGAACACCGGGGAGCTGTTTTTT	TRBJ2-2	NA	many	15	TRBV7-9
CASSQVAGPDGELFF	TGTGCCAGCAGCCAAGTTGCAGGGCCGGACGGGGAGCTGTTTTTT	TRBJ2-2	NA	few	15	TRBV4-2
CASSPPGGGIYNEQFF	TGTGCCAGCTCACCACCGGGCGGGGGGATCTACAATGAGCAGTTCTTC	TRBJ2-1	TRBD2	NA	16	TRBV6-1
CATWTSGNRGGELFF	TGTGCCACCTGGACTAGCGGGAACCGTGGCGGGGAGCTGTTTTTT	TRBJ2-2	TRBD2	many	15	TRBV19
CASWAAYNEQFF	TGTGCCAGCTGGGCCGCCTACAATGAGCAGTTCTTC	TRBJ2-1	NA	many	12	TRBV6-1
CASSSRWDQPQHF	TGTGCCAGCAGTTCGAGGTGGGATCAGCCCCAGCATTTT	TRBJ1-5	NA	many	13	TRBV27
CAISESSGKGPDTQYF	TGTGCCATCAGTGAGTCGTCAGGGAAGGGCCCAGATACGCAGTATTTT	TRBJ2-3	NA	many	16	TRBV10-3
CASRPSGSYAEQYF	TGTGCCAGCAGGCCTTCCGGGTCCTATGCCGAGCAGTACTTC	TRBJ2-7	NA	few	14	TRBV6-2/TRBV6-3
CASSVVEMGGAGELFF	TGTGCCAGCAGCGTAGTTGAGATGGGAGGCGCCGGGGAGCTGTTTTTT	TRBJ2-2	NA	few	16	TRBV9
CASSYGGAYTEAFF	TGTGCCAGCAGTTATGGGGGGGCATACACTGAAGCTTTCTTT	TRBJ1-1	NA	many	14	TRBV6-1
CASSTLQQGHEQFF	TGTGCCAGTAGTACTCTTCAACAGGGGCATGAGCAGTTCTTC	TRBJ2-1	TRBD1	NA	14	TRBV19
CASSQVWTSGGTDTQYF	TGCGCCAGCAGCCAAGTTTGGACTAGCGGGGGCACAGATACGCAGTATTTT	TRBJ2-3	TRBD2	few	17	TRBV4-1
CASSLEQASTDTQYF	TGTGCCAGCAGCTTGGAACAGGCTAGCACAGATACGCAGTATTTT	TRBJ2-3	NA	many	15	TRBV5-6
CASSGAPAGADTQYF	TGCGCCAGCAGCGGAGCTCCCGCGGGGGCAGATACGCAGTATTTT	TRBJ2-3	TRBD2	NA	15	TRBV5-1
CASGQSGHEQYF	TGTGCCAGTGGACAGTCCGGGCACGAGCAGTACTTC	TRBJ2-7	NA	many	12	TRBV12-3/TRBV12-4
CASSAFSGDTEAFF	TGTGCCAGCAGCGCGTTTTCAGGGGACACTGAAGCTTTCTTT	TRBJ1-1	NA	many	14	TRBV11-2
CASSHGQQETQYF	TGTGCCAGCAGCCATGGGCAGCAAGAGACCCAGTACTTC	TRBJ2-5	NA	many	13	TRBV3-1
CSVDGSDTWADTQYF	TGCAGCGTTGACGGGTCGGACACTTGGGCAGATACGCAGTATTTT	TRBJ2-3	NA	many	15	TRBV29-1
CATSHPAGYGYTF	TGTGCCACCAGTCATCCAGCGGGGTATGGCTACACCTTC	TRBJ1-2	NA	many	13	TRBV24-1